What follows are 27 T cell receptor beta chains derived from one specimen sequenced in a study of cytomegalovirus exposure and HLA in healthy donors. With 60 Vbeta and 13 Jbeta primers, the PCR was carried out. Only in-frame clones appear in the TCRdb table, and some are missing; sequencing was by immunoSEQ multiplex PCR. Of about 110,000 clones listed, more than 75% were seen once; the top ten hold around 2%. The material sequenced was PBMCs. The receptor set was obtained from a man aged 40-55 years in good health and CMV-seronegative.

This clone was seen a handful of times. The genes are TRBV6-5 and TRBJ2-7; 7 nucleotides align to TRBD2. The CDR3 consists of 15 residues. Germline assignment: CDR1 MNHEY and CDR2 SVGAGI. V gave up 1 base and J gave up 6 bases; unmatched junction bases: 9. The CDR3 coding sequence is TGTGCCAGCAGTTACTTAGCCACAGGCGGGGGCGAGCAGTACTTC. Protein: CASSYLATGGGEQYF.

This sequence joins TRBV2 and TRBJ2-5; possible D gene TRBD2, 6 bases. Trimming shortened V by 4 bases and J by 5 bases, and 11 bases separated the two germline ends. The CDR3 totals 13 residues. Germline V gene data show CDR1 as SNHLY and CDR2 as FYNNEI. CDR3 sequence reads: CASSVTGGETQYF. CDR3 nucleotides: TGTGCCAGCAGTGTGACTGGGGGGGAGACCCAGTACTTC.

J is TRBJ1-5 and V is TRBV30; 8 nucleotides agree with TRBD1. CDR3 length equals 14 residues. The trim removed 3 bases at V and 6 bases at J, leaving 7 bases unmatched. Germline V gives CDR1 GTSNPN, CDR2 SVGIG (reference sequence). In DNA, the CDR3 is TGTGCCTGGAGGGGCAGGGGGCTCGGTCAGCCCCAGCATTTT. Protein product: CAWRGRGLGQPQHF.

V is TRBV7-9 and J is TRBJ1-1, with 7 positions matching TRBD1. The CDR3 totals 16 residues. V lost 2 bases, J lost 2 bases, and 8 bases stayed unmatched. Germline loops: CDR1 SEHNR, CDR2 FQNEAQ (reference sequence). The CDR3 spells CASSLKGAGQNTEAFF. CDR3 DNA sequence: TGTGCCAGCAGCTTAAAGGGGGCAGGACAAAACACTGAAGCTTTCTTT. The complete variable domain, with remaining parts taken from reference TRBV7-9 and TRBJ1-1, reads DTGVSQNPRHKITKRGQNVTFRCDPISEHNRLYWYRQTLGQGPEFLTYFQNEAQLEKSRLLSDRFSAERPKGSFSTLEIQRTEQGDSAMYLCASSLKGAGQNTEAFFGQGTRLTVV.

This clone was detected once. The CDR3 loop reads CASSQGDRQLEKLFF. As DNA, the CDR3 is TGCGCCAGCAGCCAGGGGGACAGGCAGCTTGAAAAACTGTTTTTT. V usage is TRBV4-1 and J usage is TRBJ1-4, with TRBD1 matching over 8 bases. J lost 7 bases, V lost 3 bases, and 7 bases had no gene match. Germline V gene data show CDR1 as MGHRA and CDR2 as YSYEKL. This CDR3 spans 15 amino acids.

The CDR3 region is CASSYSGAETQYF. Here the CDR3 DNA reads TGTGCCAGCAGTTACTCGGGGGCAGAGACCCAGTACTTC. The chain links TRBV6-5 to TRBJ2-5; a weak D match, TRBD1 (6 bases). CDR3 length: 13 amino acids. CDR1 MNHEY and CDR2 SVGAGI come from the germline V gene. Between the trimmed V and J ends, which lost 0 bases and 4 bases, there was a span of 6 bases.

This clone was seen a single time. V gene TRBV6-1 combines with J gene TRBJ1-3; D is unresolved. The CDR3 covers 13 residues. Trimming left V 10 bases short and J 4 bases short, with 14 bases between. The germline V gene encodes CDR1 MNHNS and CDR2 SASEGT. CDR3 sequence reads: CAIYSRSGNTIYF. The CDR3 nucleotides read TGTGCCATCTACAGTAGGTCAGGAAACACCATATATTTT.

The DNA of the CDR3 is TGTGCCAGCAGCCAGCAGACAGGGGCGTTCTACGAGCAGTACTTC. Protein sequence: CASSQQTGAFYEQYF. The chain recombines TRBV14 with TRBJ2-7; TRBD1 matches at 8 bases. Germline V gene lookup returns CDR1 SGHDN and CDR2 FVKESK. V was pared by 3 bases and J by 3 bases, with 7 bases of the junction left unmatched. The CDR3 has 15 amino acids. The whole variable domain, remainder taken from reference TRBV14 and TRBJ2-7, is EAGVTQFPSHSVIEKGQTVTLRCDPISGHDNLYWYRRVMGKEIKFLLHFVKESKQDESGMPNNRFLAERTGGTYSTLKVQPAELEDSGVYFCASSQQTGAFYEQYFGPGTRLTVT.

The chain is built from TRBV5-4 and TRBJ1-2, with 12 nucleotides matching TRBD1. V gave up 5 bases and J gave up 2 bases; unmatched junction bases: 7. The CDR3 has 16 residues. Germline V lookup: CDR1 SGHNT, CDR2 YYREEE (reference sequence). The chain's CDR3 is CASRAGTGGTNYGYTF. In nucleotides, the CDR3 is TGTGCCAGCAGGGCCGGGACAGGGGGCACAAACTATGGCTACACCTTC.

The chain is built from TRBV6-5 and TRBJ2-7; tentative D call: TRBD1 (5 bases). Germline CDR1 reads MNHEY; CDR2 reads SVGAGI. The CDR3 runs to 14 residues. With 0 bases removed from V and 6 bases from J, the gap between germline ends came to 12 bases. The CDR3, as DNA: TGTGCCAGCAGTTACTCGCCAGGGTTAGGCGAGCAGTACTTC. This codes for CASSYSPGLGEQYF.

This clone occurred once. This chain uses TRBV7-8 with TRBJ2-3, with D perhaps TRBD1 (6 bases). The germline V and J ends were trimmed by 5 bases and 1 base, with 10 bases remaining between them. This CDR3 has 14 residues. Per the germline V gene, CDR1 is SGHVS and CDR2 is FQNEAQ. Here the CDR3 DNA reads TGTGCCAGCAGCCCCAGGACAGGCACAGATACGCAGTATTTT. Protein: CASSPRTGTDTQYF.

The gene calls are TRBV19 and TRBJ2-3; the match to TRBD1 covers 7 bases. Per the germline V gene, CDR1 is LNHDA and CDR2 is SQIVND (reference sequence). This CDR3 contains 16 residues. Germline trimming cut 5 bases from V and 2 bases from J; bases unmatched to any gene: 10. This CDR3 is CASSLTHRGYTDTQYF. For the CDR3, the DNA is TGTGCCAGTAGTCTTACCCACAGGGGATACACAGATACGCAGTATTTT. The variable domain in full, with the rest retrieved from reference TRBV19 and TRBJ2-3, is DGGITQSPKYLFRKEGQNVTLSCEQNLNHDAMYWYRQDPGQGLRLIYYSQIVNDFQKGDIAEGYSVSREKKESFPLTVTSAQKNPTAFYLCASSLTHRGYTDTQYFGPGTRLTVL.

The chain combines TRBV28 with TRBJ1-5; D might be TRBD1 (5 bases). This CDR3 contains 18 residues. Per germline, CDR1 MDHEN and CDR2 SYDVKM. Trimming took 6 bases from V and 0 from J, leaving 21 bases between them. CDR3 in amino acids: CASRGILAGPYSNQPQHF. The CDR3 DNA is TGTGCCAGCAGGGGTATTTTGGCAGGGCCCTATAGCAATCAGCCCCAGCATTTT.

The J gene is TRBJ2-5, the V gene TRBV27, with 8 bases identical to TRBD2. The V gene's germline CDR1 is MNHEY and CDR2 SMNVEV (reference sequence). The CDR3 runs to 15 residues. The ends lost 3 bases at V and 3 bases at J; junction bases unmatched: 6. CDR3 bases: TGTGCCAGCAGTTTCCTTGCGGGGGGCAAAGAGACCCAGTACTTC. Residues: CASSFLAGGKETQYF.

The V gene is TRBV7-9, the J gene TRBJ2-3, with TRBD1 matching over 9 bases. CDR1 and CDR2 from the germline V gene are SEHNR and FQNEAQ (reference sequence). The CDR3 is made up of 14 amino acids. With 5 bases clipped from V and 6 bases from J, the junction kept 6 bases outside the gene matches. The CDR3 sequence: CASSAAGTGDTQYF. In DNA form, the CDR3 reads TGTGCCAGCAGCGCAGCCGGGACAGGGGATACGCAGTATTTT.

The chain is built from TRBV2 and TRBJ2-1; D remains ambiguous. This CDR3 has 11 amino acids. Germline loops: CDR1 SNHLY, CDR2 FYNNEI. Trimming shortened V by 2 bases and J by 7 bases, and 3 bases separated the two germline ends. The CDR3 spells CASSERNEQFF. The CDR3 bases are TGTGCCAGCAGTGAACGGAATGAGCAGTTCTTC. The whole variable domain, remainder taken from reference TRBV2 and TRBJ2-1, is EPEVTQTPSHQVTQMGQEVILRCVPISNHLYFYWYRQILGQKVEFLVSFYNNEISEKSEIFDDQFSVERPDGSNFTLKIRSTKLEDSAMYFCASSERNEQFFGPGTRLTVL.

The chain combines TRBV19 with TRBJ2-5, with D uncertain. This CDR3 is built from 11 residues. V was clipped by 5 bases and J by 7 bases, with 8 bases between them. Germline loops: CDR1 LNHDA, CDR2 SQIVND (reference sequence). The CDR3 region is CASSALGTQYF. In nucleotides, the CDR3 is TGTGCCAGTAGTGCCCTCGGGACCCAGTACTTC.

This chain joins TRBV7-3 and TRBJ2-5; 8 bases align to TRBD2. V was clipped by 1 base and J by 1 base; unmatched bases: 5. The CDR3 runs to 16 residues. The germline V gene encodes CDR1 SGHTA and CDR2 FQGTGA. CDR3 DNA sequence: TGTGCCAGCAGCTTAAGTCCCAGCGGGGGCCAAGAGACCCAGTACTTC. Protein: CASSLSPSGGQETQYF.

The chain employs TRBV2 and TRBJ2-2; perhaps TRBD1 as D (5 bases). V was pared by 8 bases and J by 2 bases, with 12 bases between. The CDR3 has 14 residues. CDR1 and CDR2 from the germline V gene are SNHLY and FYNNEI. CDR3 sequence: CASVWGSNTGELFF. CDR3 DNA: TGTGCCAGCGTGTGGGGCAGTAACACCGGGGAGCTGTTTTTT.

The chain uses TRBV9 and TRBJ1-5, with D hard to call. V was shortened by 4 bases and J by 2 bases, with 7 bases between the two germline ends. Germline V CDR1 and CDR2: SGDLS, YYNGEE. The CDR3 consists of 13 residues. The CDR3 DNA reads as TGTGCCAGCAGCCCTAGTGGCAATCAGCCCCAGCATTTT. Translation gives CASSPSGNQPQHF. Filled out from reference TRBV9 and TRBJ1-5, the complete variable domain reads DSGVTQTPKHLITATGQRVTLRCSPRSGDLSVYWYQQSLDQGLQFLIQYYNGEERAKGNILERFSAQQFPDLHSELNLSSLELGDSALYFCASSPSGNQPQHFGDGTRLSIL.

The chain has TRBV30 and TRBJ2-5; 7 bases match TRBD2. The germline V gene has CDR1 GTSNPN and CDR2 SVGIG (reference sequence). CDR3 length equals 12 residues. With 6 bases clipped from V and 4 bases from J, the junction kept 5 bases outside the gene matches. DNA of the CDR3: TGTGCCTGCCTCACGGGGGGAGAGACCCAGTACTTC. This gives the protein CACLTGGETQYF.

In its sample, this clone was seen once. The rearrangement joins TRBV18 to TRBJ1-6; weak D call: TRBD1 (6 bases). CDR1 and CDR2 from the germline V gene are KGHSH and LQKENI. Trimming shortened V by 2 bases and J by 10 bases, and 9 bases separated the two germline ends. This CDR3 contains 13 residues. Written as DNA, the CDR3 is TGTGCCAGCTCACCAAGGACAGACTCACCCCTCCACTTT. It codes for CASSPRTDSPLHF.

This chain uses TRBV5-1 with TRBJ1-5, with a possible D match to TRBD1 (5 bases). Germline loops: CDR1 SGHRS, CDR2 YFSETQ. This CDR3 is 15 amino acids long. V dropped 4 bases and J dropped 0 bases, with 11 bases sitting between them. Here the CDR3 reads CASSPSDSSNQPQHF. DNA for the CDR3: TGCGCCAGCAGCCCCTCAGACAGTAGCAATCAGCCCCAGCATTTT. Combining the CDR3 with reference TRBV5-1 and TRBJ1-5 gives the whole variable domain KAGVTQTPRYLIKTRGQQVTLSCSPISGHRSVSWYQQTPGQGLQFLFEYFSETQRNKGNFPGRFSGRQFSNSRSEMNVSTLELGDSALYLCASSPSDSSNQPQHFGDGTRLSIL.

This chain connects TRBV13 to TRBJ2-7; TRBD2 aligns across 10 bases. Germline lookup yields CDR1 PRHDT and CDR2 FYEKMQ (reference sequence). V shed 3 bases, J shed 2 bases, and the junction held 10 bases outside the gene matches. The CDR3 sequence is 17 residues long. This chain's CDR3 is CASSFTDSGGLAYEQYF. CDR3 nucleotide sequence: TGTGCCAGCAGCTTCACAGATAGCGGGGGGCTTGCCTACGAGCAGTACTTC.

This clone has more than one count but fewer than ten. The chain employs TRBV2 and TRBJ1-4; D might be TRBD1 (5 bases). CDR3 size: 16 residues. Germline loops: CDR1 SNHLY, CDR2 FYNNEI. The ends were cut back, 6 bases at V and 4 bases at J, with 18 bases in the middle. The CDR3 loop is CASRARTGSINEKLFF. CDR3 sequence (DNA): TGTGCCAGCAGGGCACGTACAGGTTCTATTAATGAAAAACTGTTTTTT.

This clone was found a few times. The chain carries TRBV6-1 and TRBJ1-1; 7 bases fit TRBD1. Germline CDR1 is MNHNS and CDR2 is SASEGT. The V gene end was trimmed by 6 bases and the J gene end by 6 bases; junction bases not matched to a gene: 7. The CDR3 has 13 residues. CDR3: CASSLTGTAEAFF. The CDR3 nucleotides are TGTGCCAGCAGCCTAACCGGGACAGCTGAAGCTTTCTTT.

The chain carries TRBV6-4 and TRBJ1-1, with a possible D match to TRBD1 (6 bases). Trimming removed 5 bases at V and 8 bases at J, with 15 bases between. Germline V gives CDR1 MRHNA, CDR2 SNTAGT. This CDR3 region has 13 residues. CDR3 sequence reads: CASSPHPGEEAFF. CDR3 sequence (DNA): TGTGCCAGCAGTCCCCACCCAGGGGAAGAAGCTTTCTTT.